The 20 T cell receptor beta chains below all came from one sample that was sequenced in a study of regulatory and conventional T cells in RAG deficiency. This table comes from immunoSEQ multiplex PCR, and its TCRdb copy is limited to in-frame clones, with some not included. The data show around 30,000 clones, around 90% seen once. The same sample was also studied in work on regulatory T cells. That report adds: The PCR used 52 TRBV and 13 TRBJ primers.

The sequencing input was CD8+ T cells sorted from blood. The receptors were sampled from a human donor in good health.

This chain connects TRBV6-1 to TRBJ2-7; D remains ambiguous. Per the germline V gene, CDR1 is MNHNS and CDR2 is SASEGT. V was pared by 1 base and J by 4 bases, with 8 bases between. The CDR3 runs to 13 residues. CDR3 loop: CASSEVLAYEQYF. The CDR3, as DNA: TGTGCCAGCAGTGAAGTGCTGGCTTACGAGCAGTACTTC.

This chain links TRBV28 with TRBJ1-2; D is unresolved. Trimming removed 6 bases from V and 0 bases from J, with 14 bases in between. The CDR3 covers 15 residues. The germline gives CDR1 MDHEN, CDR2 SYDVKM. The CDR3 DNA reads as TGTGCCAGCAGACCCAAGGTAGGAGCTAACTATGGCTACACCTTC. It is translated as CASRPKVGANYGYTF.

This chain uses TRBV27 with TRBJ2-2, with TRBD1 matching 9 bases. CDR1 is MNHEY and CDR2 is SMNVEV in the germline V gene (reference sequence). V shed 7 bases, J shed 7 bases, and the junction held 7 bases outside the gene matches. This CDR3 has 14 residues. CDR3 residues: CASTWDRAIGELFF. In nucleotides, the CDR3 is TGTGCCAGCACGTGGGACAGGGCGATCGGGGAGCTGTTTTTT.

The chain links TRBV7-8 to TRBJ2-1, with TRBD2 identical over 10 bases. This CDR3 contains 18 residues. V dropped 1 base and J dropped 2; count of bases not matched to a gene: 8. CDR1 SGHVS and CDR2 FQNEAQ come from the germline V gene. Here the CDR3 reads CASSLDRGAGGPYNEQFF. The CDR3 coding sequence is TGTGCCAGCAGCTTAGATCGTGGAGCGGGGGGGCCCTACAATGAGCAGTTCTTC.

The chain carries TRBV29-1 and TRBJ1-2, with D tentatively TRBD1 (5 bases). Germline values: CDR1 SQVTM, CDR2 ANQGSEA. Trimming stripped 0 bases from V and 13 bases from J, with 12 bases between. The CDR3 is 11 residues long. CDR3 sequence (DNA): TGCAGCGTTGAAGAGGTGCGCAGGGCCACCTTC. Translating gives CSVEEVRRATF.

This rearrangement joins TRBV6-5 to TRBJ1-4; D unresolved. Looked up from germline, CDR1 is MNHEY and CDR2 is SVGAGI. The CDR3 contains 15 residues. V lost 2 bases and J 3 bases, leaving 10 bases between the germline ends. CDR3 DNA: TGTGCCAGCAGTTACACAATCAGTCCTAATGAAAAACTGTTTTTT. This gives the protein CASSYTISPNEKLFF.

Here the CDR3 DNA reads TGTGCCACCAGCAGACCGGAGGGGCAGATAAATGAAAAACTGTTTTTT. Amino acid sequence: CATSRPEGQINEKLFF. This sequence joins TRBV15 and TRBJ1-4; D is possibly TRBD1 (5 bases). Trimming took 2 bases from V and 5 from J, leaving 15 bases between them. Per the germline V gene, CDR1 is LNHNV and CDR2 is YYDKDF (reference sequence). The CDR3 is 16 residues long.

The DNA of the CDR3 is TGTGCCAGCCTGGATGGAACTAATGAAAAACTGTTTTTT. Its translation is CASLDGTNEKLFF. The gene calls are TRBV19 and TRBJ1-4; D unclear. Trimming cost V 9 bases and J 1 base, with 9 bases left between them. The CDR3 loop spans 13 amino acids. Per germline, CDR1 LNHDA and CDR2 SQIVND (reference sequence).

The rearrangement joins TRBV18 to TRBJ2-2, with TRBD1 matching over 7 bases. The CDR3 is 17 residues long. V gave up 1 base and J gave up 4 bases; unmatched junction bases: 9. CDR1 and CDR2 from the germline V gene are KGHSH and LQKENI. The CDR3 nucleotides read TGTGCCAGCTCACCACTTGGACAGGTCCTAATCACCGGGGAGCTGTTTTTT. It codes for CASSPLGQVLITGELFF. Variable domain in full (rest from reference TRBV18 and TRBJ2-2): NAGVMQNPRHLVRRRGQEARLRCSPMKGHSHVYWYRQLPEEGLKFMVYLQKENIIDESGMPKERFSAEFPKEGPSILRIQQVVRGDSAAYFCASSPLGQVLITGELFFGEGSRLTVL.

The chain couples TRBV7-9 to TRBJ2-1; D is unclear. CDR1 and CDR2 (germline): SEHNR, FQNEAQ (reference sequence). V was shortened by 0 bases and J by 8 bases, with 5 bases between the two germline ends. The CDR3 extends over 12 amino acids. The CDR3 DNA follows: TGTGCCAGCAGCTTAGCGCTGGATGAGCAGTTCTTC. Protein product: CASSLALDEQFF.

The rearrangement joins TRBV5-5 to TRBJ2-2; no clear D gene. The length of the CDR3 is 15 residues. Germline CDR1 and CDR2: SGHKS and YYEKEE (reference sequence). Trimming removed 4 bases at V and 1 base at J, with 11 bases between. The CDR3 bases are TGTGCCAGCAGCCACCTAACGGTGAACACCGGGGAGCTGTTTTTT. Protein sequence: CASSHLTVNTGELFF.

This chain joins TRBV5-5 and TRBJ2-7; the D gene could be TRBD1 or TRBD2 (5 bases each). Germline values: CDR1 SGHKS, CDR2 YYEKEE (reference sequence). The CDR3 extends over 15 amino acids. V was pared by 1 base and J by 4 bases, with 15 bases between. The CDR3 spells CASSLWRGTKYEQYF. For the CDR3, the DNA is TGTGCCAGCAGCTTGTGGAGAGGGACCAAGTACGAGCAGTACTTC.

The chain uses TRBV28 and TRBJ1-1; D may be TRBD1 (5 bases). The V end lost 3 bases, the J end lost 1 base, and 6 bases lay between the germline ends. This CDR3 contains 13 residues. Germline loops: CDR1 MDHEN, CDR2 SYDVKM. The CDR3 DNA sequence: TGTGCCAGCAGTTTGGGGGGGAACACTGAAGCTTTCTTT. It encodes CASSLGGNTEAFF.

The rearrangement links TRBV10-1 to TRBJ2-1; the match to TRBD2 covers 9 bases. Germline V lookup: CDR1 WNHNN, CDR2 SYGVQD (reference sequence). This CDR3 region has 14 residues. Germline trimming cut 3 bases from V and 7 bases from J; bases unmatched to any gene: 4. CDR3 residues: CASSEEREVNEQFF. CDR3 sequence (DNA): TGCGCCAGCAGTGAAGAGCGGGAGGTGAATGAGCAGTTCTTC.

V is TRBV19 and J is TRBJ1-5; D not certain. Germline V gene lookup returns CDR1 LNHDA and CDR2 SQIVND (reference sequence). This CDR3 is 15 amino acids long. V was shortened by 5 bases and J by 1 base, with 12 bases between the two germline ends. CDR3 coding DNA: TGTGCCAGTAGTCTCATAGGTGAGAGCAATCAGCCCCAGCATTTT. Protein product: CASSLIGESNQPQHF.

The chain is built from TRBV11-2 and TRBJ2-7, with D perhaps TRBD1 or TRBD2 (6 bases each). Trimming removed 10 bases from V and 5 bases from J, with 18 bases in between. Germline-derived CDR1 and CDR2 are SGHAT and FQNNGV. The CDR3 loop spans 13 amino acids. The CDR3 DNA reads TGTGCCACCACGGGGGCCAACAACGACGAGCAGTACTTC. Amino acid sequence: CATTGANNDEQYF.

The genes are TRBV6-1 and TRBJ2-7; D is tentatively TRBD1 or TRBD2 (5 bases each). Germline V gives CDR1 MNHNS, CDR2 SASEGT. There are 14 residues in the CDR3. The ends were cut back, 6 bases at V and 2 bases at J, with 14 bases in the middle. The CDR3 reads CASRPGTGPYEQYF. The CDR3 DNA reads TGTGCCAGCAGACCCGGGACCGGGCCCTACGAGCAGTACTTC.

V usage is TRBV10-3 and J usage is TRBJ1-2; D is ambiguous. CDR1 is ENHRY, CDR2 SYGVKD, per germline. Trimming cost V 6 bases and J 9 bases, with 11 bases left between them. This CDR3 is built from 11 residues. The CDR3 reads CAIRAIGRYTF. The CDR3, as DNA: TGTGCCATCAGGGCCATCGGGCGCTACACCTTC.

This rearrangement joins TRBV15 to TRBJ2-1; D possibly uses TRBD1 or TRBD2 (6 bases each). Trimming took 9 bases from V and 7 from J, leaving 22 bases between them. Germline lookup yields CDR1 LNHNV and CDR2 YYDKDF (reference sequence). The CDR3 consists of 15 residues. CDR3 loop: CATWQGTGDENEQFF. CDR3 in DNA: TGTGCCACGTGGCAGGGGACGGGAGATGAAAATGAGCAGTTCTTC.

The chain uses TRBV15 and TRBJ2-7, with 7 bases identical to TRBD1. There are 14 residues in the CDR3. V gave up 8 bases and J gave up 3 bases; unmatched junction bases: 10. Germline CDR1 and CDR2: LNHNV and YYDKDF (reference sequence). The CDR3 sequence is CATGRRQGGYEQYF. As DNA, the CDR3 is TGTGCCACCGGACGCAGACAGGGCGGCTACGAGCAGTACTTC.